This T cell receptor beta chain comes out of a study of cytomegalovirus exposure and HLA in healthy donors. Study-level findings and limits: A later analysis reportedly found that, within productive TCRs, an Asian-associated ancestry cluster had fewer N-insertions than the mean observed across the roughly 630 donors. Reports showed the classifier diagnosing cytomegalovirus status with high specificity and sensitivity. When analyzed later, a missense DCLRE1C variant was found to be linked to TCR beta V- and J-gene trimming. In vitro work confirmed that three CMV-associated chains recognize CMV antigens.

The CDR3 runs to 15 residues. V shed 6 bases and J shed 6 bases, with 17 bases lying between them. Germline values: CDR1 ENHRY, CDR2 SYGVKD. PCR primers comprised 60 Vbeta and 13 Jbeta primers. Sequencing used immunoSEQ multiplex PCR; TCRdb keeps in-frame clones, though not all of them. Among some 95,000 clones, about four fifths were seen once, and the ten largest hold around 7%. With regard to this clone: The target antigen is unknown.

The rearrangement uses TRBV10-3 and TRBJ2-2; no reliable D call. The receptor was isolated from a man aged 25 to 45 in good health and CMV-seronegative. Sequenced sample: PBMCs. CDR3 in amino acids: CAIRSLLGNAGELFF. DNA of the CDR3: TGTGCCATCAGGAGTCTGCTTGGTAACGCCGGGGAGCTGTTTTTT.